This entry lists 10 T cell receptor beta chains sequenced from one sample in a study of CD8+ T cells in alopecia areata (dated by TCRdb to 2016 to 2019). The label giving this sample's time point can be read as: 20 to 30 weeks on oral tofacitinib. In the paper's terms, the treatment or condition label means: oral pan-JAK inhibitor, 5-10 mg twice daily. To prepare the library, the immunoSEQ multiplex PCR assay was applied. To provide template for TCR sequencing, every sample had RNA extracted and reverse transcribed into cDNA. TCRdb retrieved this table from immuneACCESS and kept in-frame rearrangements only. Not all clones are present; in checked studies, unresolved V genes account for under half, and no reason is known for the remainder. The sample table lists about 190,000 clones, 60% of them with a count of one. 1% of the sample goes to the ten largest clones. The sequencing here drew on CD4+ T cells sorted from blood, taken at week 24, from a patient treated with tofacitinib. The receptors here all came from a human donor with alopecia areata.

Here the CDR3 reads CASSSGTGGPYEQFF. As DNA, the CDR3 is TGTGCCAGTAGTTCGGGGACAGGGGGCCCCTATGAGCAGTTCTTC. The genes are TRBV19 and TRBJ2-1; 12 positions match TRBD1. There are 15 residues in the CDR3. The germline V gene encodes CDR1 LNHDA and CDR2 SQIVND (reference sequence). V lost 5 bases and J lost 8; bases outside the gene matches: 7.

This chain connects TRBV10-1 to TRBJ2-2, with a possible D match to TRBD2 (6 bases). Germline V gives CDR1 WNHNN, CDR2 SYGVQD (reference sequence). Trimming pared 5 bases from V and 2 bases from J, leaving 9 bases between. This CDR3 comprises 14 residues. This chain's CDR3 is CASSSGLNTGELFF. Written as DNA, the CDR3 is TGCGCCAGCAGTTCAGGACTAAACACCGGGGAGCTGTTTTTT.

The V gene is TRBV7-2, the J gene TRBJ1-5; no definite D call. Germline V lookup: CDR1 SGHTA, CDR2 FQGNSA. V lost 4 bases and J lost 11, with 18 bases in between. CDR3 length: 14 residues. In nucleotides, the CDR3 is TGTGCCAGCAGCTCGGGCCTCCCCGGAGAGACCCAGCATTTT. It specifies CASSSGLPGETQHF. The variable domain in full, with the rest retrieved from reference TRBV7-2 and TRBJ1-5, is GAGVSQSPSNKVTEKGKDVELRCDPISGHTALYWYRQSLGQGLEFLIYFQGNSAPDKSGLPSDRFSAERTGGSVSTLTIQRTQQEDSAVYLCASSSGLPGETQHFGDGTRLSIL.

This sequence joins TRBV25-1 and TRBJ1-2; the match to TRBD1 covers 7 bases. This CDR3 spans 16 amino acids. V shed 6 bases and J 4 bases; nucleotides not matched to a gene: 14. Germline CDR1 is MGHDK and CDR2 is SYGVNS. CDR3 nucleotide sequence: TGTGCCAGCAGCATGCGACAGGGCCCCCTGGGCTATGGCTACACCTTC. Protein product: CASSMRQGPLGYGYTF.

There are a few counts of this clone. The CDR3 loop is CASRPGQYDGYTF. The CDR3 DNA is TGTGCCAGTCGTCCAGGGCAGTACGACGGCTACACCTTC. The chain is built from TRBV19 and TRBJ1-2; D possibly corresponds to TRBD1 (5 bases). V was trimmed by 8 bases and J by 8 bases, leaving 18 bases between them. Per germline, CDR1 LNHDA and CDR2 SQIVND (reference sequence). This CDR3 is 13 amino acids long. Complete variable domain (other parts from reference TRBV19 and TRBJ1-2): DGGITQSPKYLFRKEGQNVTLSCEQNLNHDAMYWYRQDPGQGLRLIYYSQIVNDFQKGDIAEGYSVSREKKESFPLTVTSAQKNPTAFYLCASRPGQYDGYTFGSGTRLTVV.

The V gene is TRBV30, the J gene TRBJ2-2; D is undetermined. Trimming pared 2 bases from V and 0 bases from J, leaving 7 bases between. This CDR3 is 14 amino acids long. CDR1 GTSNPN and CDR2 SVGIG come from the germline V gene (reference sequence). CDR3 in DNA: TGTGCCTGGAGTACTGTAGCGAACACCGGGGAGCTGTTTTTT. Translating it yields CAWSTVANTGELFF.

In DNA form, the CDR3 reads TGCAGCGTTGAAAGGGACAGGGGGATGATCGGCTACACCTTC. Translation: CSVERDRGMIGYTF. The V gene is TRBV29-1, the J gene TRBJ1-2; 11 bases align to TRBD1. Germline CDR1 and CDR2: SQVTM and ANQGSEA. V dropped 2 bases and J dropped 8; count of bases not matched to a gene: 7. The length of the CDR3 is 14 residues.

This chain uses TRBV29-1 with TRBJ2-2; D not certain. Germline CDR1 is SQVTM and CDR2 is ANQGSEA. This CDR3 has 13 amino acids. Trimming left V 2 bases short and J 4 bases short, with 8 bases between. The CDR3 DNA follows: TGCAGCGTTGAAAGGGCTCCCACCGGGGAGCTGTTTTTT. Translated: CSVERAPTGELFF.

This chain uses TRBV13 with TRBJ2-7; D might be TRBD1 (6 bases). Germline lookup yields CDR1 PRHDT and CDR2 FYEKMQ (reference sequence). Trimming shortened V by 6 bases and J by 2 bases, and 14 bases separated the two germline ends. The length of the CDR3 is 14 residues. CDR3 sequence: CASRRSGTTYEQYF. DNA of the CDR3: TGTGCCAGCAGGCGATCCGGGACAACCTACGAGCAGTACTTC.

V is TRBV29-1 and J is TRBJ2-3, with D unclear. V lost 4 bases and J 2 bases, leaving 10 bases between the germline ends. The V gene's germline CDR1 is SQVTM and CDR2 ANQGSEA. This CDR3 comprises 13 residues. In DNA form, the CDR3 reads TGCAGCGTTGGTGGCCGATACACAGATACGCAGTATTTT. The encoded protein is CSVGGRYTDTQYF.